This record looks at one TCR beta chain sequence and its context. Its cognate antigen is unknown. The record originates from a study of Ad26.COV2.S vaccination and SARS-CoV-2 variants. Study-wide background: Into the muscle, Ad26.COV2.S was dosed once or twice, 56 days apart. Whole-study findings and limits: It was reported that spike-specific CD8+ and CD4+ T cell responses were substantially broad after vaccination. There was a possibility that the TCR breadth and depth analyses underestimated total T cell responses.

Per germline, CDR1 WNHNN and CDR2 SYGVQD (reference sequence). This CDR3 region has 14 residues. V was pared by 3 bases and J by 1 base, with 9 bases between. Libraries were prepared by immunoSEQ multiplex PCR; TCRdb keeps only in-frame clonotypes and omits some of them. This table holds roughly 330,000 clones, about nine tenths found once. Treatment in this sample: 19 received Ad26.COV2.S at low or high dose, single or two shots; 5 received placebo; per-sample allocation not given. Samples analyzed were those drawn on day 63 after the first vaccine or placebo injection. This chain links TRBV10-1 with TRBJ1-1, with a tentative D call TRBD1 (5 bases). The TCR comes from a person aged 18-65 years who received the Ad26.COV2.S COVID-19 vaccine or a placebo. Source: peripheral blood, taken in a trial of Ad26.COV2.S vaccine versus placebo. CDR3 sequence (DNA): TGCGCCAGCAGTGACCCAGGGACGAACACTGAAGCTTTCTTT. Translating gives CASSDPGTNTEAFF.